This T cell receptor (beta chain) stems from a study of cytomegalovirus exposure and HLA in healthy donors. This clone occurred once. What it recognizes is unknown. This CDR3 has 15 residues. From germline, CDR1 is MNHEY and CDR2 SVGAGI. The junction had 3 bases not matched to a gene; V was cut back by 4 bases and J by 0 bases. Researchers ran the PCR with 60 Vbeta and 13 Jbeta primers. TCRdb keeps only in-frame clones here, not all; method: immunoSEQ multiplex PCR. The table shows about 150,000 clones, with around 85% occurring only once. Study observations and caveats: High sensitivity and specificity were reportedly achieved when the classifier diagnosed cytomegalovirus status. In a later analysis, an Asian-associated ancestry cluster reportedly showed fewer N-insertions than the 666-donor mean. At a 0.05 false discovery rate, a later analysis found around 15,000 TCR beta sequences to be associated with HLA alleles.

The sample comprised PBMCs. This receptor was taken from a boy aged 2 to 9 in good health and CMV-seronegative. V and J are TRBV6-5 and TRBJ1-5; 7 bases line up with TRBD1. CDR3 in amino acids: CASSSTGASNQPQHF. The CDR3 DNA reads TGTGCCAGCAGTTCAACAGGGGCTAGCAATCAGCCCCAGCATTTT.